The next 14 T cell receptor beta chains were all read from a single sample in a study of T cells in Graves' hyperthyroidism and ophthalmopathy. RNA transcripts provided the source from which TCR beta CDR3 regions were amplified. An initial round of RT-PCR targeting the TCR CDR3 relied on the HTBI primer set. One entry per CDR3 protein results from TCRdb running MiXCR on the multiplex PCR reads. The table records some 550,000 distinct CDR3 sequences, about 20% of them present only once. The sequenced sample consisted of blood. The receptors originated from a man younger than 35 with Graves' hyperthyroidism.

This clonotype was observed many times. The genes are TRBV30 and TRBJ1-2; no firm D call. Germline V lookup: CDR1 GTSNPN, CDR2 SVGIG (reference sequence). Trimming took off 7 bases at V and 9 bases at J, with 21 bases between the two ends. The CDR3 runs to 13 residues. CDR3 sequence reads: CASTKGISRRYTF. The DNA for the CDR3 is TGTGCCTCTACCAAGGGCATTTCCAGGCGCTACACCTTC.

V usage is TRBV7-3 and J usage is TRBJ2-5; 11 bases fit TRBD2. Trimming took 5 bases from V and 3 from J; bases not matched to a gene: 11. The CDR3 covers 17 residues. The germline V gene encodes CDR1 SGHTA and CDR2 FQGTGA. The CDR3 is CASSTGPISGGEETQYF. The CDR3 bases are TGTGCCAGCAGCACCGGCCCCATTAGCGGGGGGGAAGAGACCCAGTACTTC.

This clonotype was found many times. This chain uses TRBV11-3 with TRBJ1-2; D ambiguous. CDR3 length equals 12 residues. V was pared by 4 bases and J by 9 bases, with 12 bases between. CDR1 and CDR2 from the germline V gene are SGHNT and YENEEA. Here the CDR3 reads CASSSYGSRYTF. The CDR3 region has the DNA TGTGCCAGCAGCTCCTATGGGTCTCGCTACACCTTC.

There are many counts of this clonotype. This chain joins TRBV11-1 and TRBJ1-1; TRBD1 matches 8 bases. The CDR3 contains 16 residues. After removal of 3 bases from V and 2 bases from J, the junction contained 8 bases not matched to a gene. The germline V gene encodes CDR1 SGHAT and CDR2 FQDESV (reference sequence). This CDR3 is CASSLGFRGRNTEAFF. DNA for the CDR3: TGTGCCAGCAGCTTGGGTTTCAGGGGGCGTAACACTGAAGCTTTCTTT. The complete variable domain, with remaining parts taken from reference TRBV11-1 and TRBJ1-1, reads EAEVAQSPRYKITEKSQAVAFWCDPISGHATLYWYRQILGQGPELLVQFQDESVVDDSQLPKDRFSAERLKGVDSTLKIQPAELGDSAMYLCASSLGFRGRNTEAFFGQGTRLTVV.

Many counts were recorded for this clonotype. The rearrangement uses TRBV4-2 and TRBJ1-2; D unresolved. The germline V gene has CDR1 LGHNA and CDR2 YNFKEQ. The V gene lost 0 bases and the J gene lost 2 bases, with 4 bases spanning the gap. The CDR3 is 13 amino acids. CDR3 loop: CASSQEENYGYTF. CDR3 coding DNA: TGTGCCAGCAGCCAAGAAGAGAACTATGGCTACACCTTC.

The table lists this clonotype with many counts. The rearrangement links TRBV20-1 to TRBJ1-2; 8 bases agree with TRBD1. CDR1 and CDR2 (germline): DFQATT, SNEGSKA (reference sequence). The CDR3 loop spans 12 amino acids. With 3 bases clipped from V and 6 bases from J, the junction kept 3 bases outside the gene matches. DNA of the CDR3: TGCAGTGCTAGCCTGGGACAGGATGGCTACACCTTC. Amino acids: CSASLGQDGYTF.

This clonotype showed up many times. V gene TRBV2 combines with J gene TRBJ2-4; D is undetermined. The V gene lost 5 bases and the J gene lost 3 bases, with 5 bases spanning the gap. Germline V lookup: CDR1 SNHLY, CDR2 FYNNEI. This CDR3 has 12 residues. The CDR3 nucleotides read TGTGCCAGCAGTTCCAGCAAAAACATTCAGTACTTC. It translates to CASSSSKNIQYF.

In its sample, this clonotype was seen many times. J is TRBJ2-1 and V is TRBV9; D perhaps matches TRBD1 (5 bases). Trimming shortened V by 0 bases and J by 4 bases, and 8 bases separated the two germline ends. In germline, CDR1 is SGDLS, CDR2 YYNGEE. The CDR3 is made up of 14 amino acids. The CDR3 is CASSVEGQYNEQFF. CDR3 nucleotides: TGTGCCAGCAGCGTAGAGGGGCAGTACAATGAGCAGTTCTTC.

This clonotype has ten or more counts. The CDR3: CAWKRSGGAFF. CDR3 DNA: TGTGCCTGGAAAAGATCAGGTGGGGCTTTCTTT. The chain combines TRBV30 with TRBJ1-1; D gene uncertain. V lost 4 bases and J 11 bases, leaving 14 bases between the germline ends. This CDR3 has 11 residues. Per germline, CDR1 GTSNPN and CDR2 SVGIG (reference sequence).

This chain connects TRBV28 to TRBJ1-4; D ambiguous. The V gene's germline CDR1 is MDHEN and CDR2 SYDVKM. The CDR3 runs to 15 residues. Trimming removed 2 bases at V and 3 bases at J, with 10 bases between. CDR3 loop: CASSLRGYSNEKLFF. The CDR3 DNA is TGTGCCAGCAGTTTACGCGGCTACTCTAATGAAAAACTGTTTTTT.

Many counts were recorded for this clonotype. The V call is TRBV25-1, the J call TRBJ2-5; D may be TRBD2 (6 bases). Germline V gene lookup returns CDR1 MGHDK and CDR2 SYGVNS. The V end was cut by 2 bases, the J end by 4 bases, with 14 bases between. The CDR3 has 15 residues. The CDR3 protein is CASSELHHGGETQYF. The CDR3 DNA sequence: TGTGCCAGCAGTGAACTCCATCACGGGGGAGAGACCCAGTACTTC.

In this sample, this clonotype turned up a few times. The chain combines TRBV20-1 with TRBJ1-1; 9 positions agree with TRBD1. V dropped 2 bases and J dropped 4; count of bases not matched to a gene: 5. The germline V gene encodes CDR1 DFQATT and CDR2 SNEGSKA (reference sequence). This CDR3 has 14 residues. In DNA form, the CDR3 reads TGCAGTGCTAGACCGACAGGGGGACTCACTGAAGCTTTCTTT. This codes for CSARPTGGLTEAFF.

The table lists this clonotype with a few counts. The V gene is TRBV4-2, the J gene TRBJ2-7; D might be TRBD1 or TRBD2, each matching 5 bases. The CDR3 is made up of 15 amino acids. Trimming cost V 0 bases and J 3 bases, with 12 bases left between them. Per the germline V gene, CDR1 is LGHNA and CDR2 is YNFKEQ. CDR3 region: CASSQDWGYLYEQYF. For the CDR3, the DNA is TGTGCCAGCAGCCAAGATTGGGGGTATCTCTACGAGCAGTACTTC.

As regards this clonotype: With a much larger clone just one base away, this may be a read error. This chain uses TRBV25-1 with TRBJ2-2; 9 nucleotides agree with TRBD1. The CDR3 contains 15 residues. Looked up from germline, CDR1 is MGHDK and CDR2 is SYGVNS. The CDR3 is CASSDTGGNTGELLF. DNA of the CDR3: TGTGCCAGCAGTGATACAGGGGGCAACACCGGGGAGCTGCTTTTT.